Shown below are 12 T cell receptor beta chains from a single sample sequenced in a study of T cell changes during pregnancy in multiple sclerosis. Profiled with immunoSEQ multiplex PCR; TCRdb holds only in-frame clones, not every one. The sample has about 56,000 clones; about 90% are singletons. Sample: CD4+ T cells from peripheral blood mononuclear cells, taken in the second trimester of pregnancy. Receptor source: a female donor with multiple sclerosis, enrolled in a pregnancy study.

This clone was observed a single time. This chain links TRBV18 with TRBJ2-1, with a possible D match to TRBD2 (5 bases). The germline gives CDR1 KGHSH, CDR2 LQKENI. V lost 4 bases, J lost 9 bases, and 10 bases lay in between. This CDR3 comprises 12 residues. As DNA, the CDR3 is TGTGCCAGCTCACAAGCGGCGCCTGAGCAGTTCTTC. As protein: CASSQAAPEQFF.

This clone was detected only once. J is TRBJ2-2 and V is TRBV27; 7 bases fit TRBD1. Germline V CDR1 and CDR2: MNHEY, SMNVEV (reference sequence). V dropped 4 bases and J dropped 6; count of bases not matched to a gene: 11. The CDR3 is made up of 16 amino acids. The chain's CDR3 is CASSSQTGRLAGELFF. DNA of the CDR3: TGTGCCAGCAGTTCACAGACAGGGCGATTAGCCGGGGAGCTGTTTTTT.

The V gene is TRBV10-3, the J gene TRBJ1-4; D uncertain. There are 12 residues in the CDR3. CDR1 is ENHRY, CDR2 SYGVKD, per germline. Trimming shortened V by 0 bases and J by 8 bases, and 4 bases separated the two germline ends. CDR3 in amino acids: CAISESGEKLFF. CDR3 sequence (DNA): TGTGCCATCAGTGAGTCCGGGGAAAAACTGTTTTTT.

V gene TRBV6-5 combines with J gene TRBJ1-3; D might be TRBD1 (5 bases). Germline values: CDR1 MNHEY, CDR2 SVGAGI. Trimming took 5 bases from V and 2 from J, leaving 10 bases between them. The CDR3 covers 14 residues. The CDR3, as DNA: TGTGCCAGCAGTCCAGGGTGGCCTGGAAACACCATATATTTT. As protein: CASSPGWPGNTIYF.

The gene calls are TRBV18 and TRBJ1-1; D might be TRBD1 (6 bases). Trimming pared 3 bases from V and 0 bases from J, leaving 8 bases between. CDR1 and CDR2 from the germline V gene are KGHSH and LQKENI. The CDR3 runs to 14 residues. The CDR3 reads CASSPDRMNTEAFF. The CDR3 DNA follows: TGTGCCAGCTCACCGGACAGAATGAACACTGAAGCTTTCTTT.

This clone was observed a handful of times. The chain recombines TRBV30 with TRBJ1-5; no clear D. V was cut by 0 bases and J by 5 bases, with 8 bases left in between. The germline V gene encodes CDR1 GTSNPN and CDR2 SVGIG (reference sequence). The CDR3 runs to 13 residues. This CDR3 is CAWSVRGDQPQHF. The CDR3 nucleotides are TGTGCCTGGAGTGTACGGGGTGATCAGCCCCAGCATTTT.

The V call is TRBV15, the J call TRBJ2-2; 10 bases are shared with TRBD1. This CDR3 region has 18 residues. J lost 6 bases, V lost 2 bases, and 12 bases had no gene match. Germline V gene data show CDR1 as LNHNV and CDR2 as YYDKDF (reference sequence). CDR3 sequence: CATSRHGGGTGVPGELFF. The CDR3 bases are TGTGCCACCAGCAGACACGGAGGGGGGACAGGGGTCCCCGGGGAGCTGTTTTTT.

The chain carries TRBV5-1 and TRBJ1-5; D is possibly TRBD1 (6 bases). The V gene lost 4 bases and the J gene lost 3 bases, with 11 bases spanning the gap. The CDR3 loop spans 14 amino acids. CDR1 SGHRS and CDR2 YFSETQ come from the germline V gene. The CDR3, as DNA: TGCGCCAGCAGCGTGGACAGTTCCAATCAGCCCCAGCATTTT. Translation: CASSVDSSNQPQHF.

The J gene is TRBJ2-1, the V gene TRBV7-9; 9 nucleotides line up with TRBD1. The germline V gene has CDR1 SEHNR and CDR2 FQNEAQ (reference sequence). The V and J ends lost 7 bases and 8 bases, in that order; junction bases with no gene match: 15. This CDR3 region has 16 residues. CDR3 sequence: CASTDIRTGGVDEQFF. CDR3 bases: TGTGCCAGCACCGACATAAGAACAGGGGGCGTCGATGAGCAGTTCTTC.

CDR3 sequence: CASSRDRGHTGELFF. The CDR3 DNA follows: TGTGCCAGCAGTCGTGACAGGGGGCACACCGGGGAGCTGTTTTTT. The chain links TRBV2 to TRBJ2-2; 10 nucleotides agree with TRBD1. V dropped 5 bases and J dropped 3; count of bases not matched to a gene: 3. CDR1 is SNHLY and CDR2 is FYNNEI in the germline V gene. The CDR3 spans 15 residues.

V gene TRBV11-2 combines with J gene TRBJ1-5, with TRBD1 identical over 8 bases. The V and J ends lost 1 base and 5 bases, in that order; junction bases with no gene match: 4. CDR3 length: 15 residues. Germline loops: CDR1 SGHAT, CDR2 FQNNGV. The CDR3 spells CASSLGTGSDQPQHF. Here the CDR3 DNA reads TGTGCCAGCAGCTTAGGGACAGGGTCAGATCAGCCCCAGCATTTT.

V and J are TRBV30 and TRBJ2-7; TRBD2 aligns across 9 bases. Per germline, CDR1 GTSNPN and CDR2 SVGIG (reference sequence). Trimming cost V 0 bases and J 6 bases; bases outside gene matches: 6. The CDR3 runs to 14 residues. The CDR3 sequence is CAWSVVRGGGEQYF. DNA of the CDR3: TGTGCCTGGAGTGTAGTGCGGGGGGGCGGCGAGCAGTACTTC.